This T cell receptor (beta chain) was recovered during a study of vaccination and CD4 T cells after COVID-19. Study information: The study collected post-vaccine samples a median around 73 days after dose two, with a range of 14 to 241.

Sequencing of DNA taken from cultured CD4+ T cells relied on the Oncomine TCR Beta short-read assay. TCRdb ran MiXCR on the PCR reads and lists one entry per CDR3 protein. The table lists around 20,000 distinct CDR3 sequences, about 51% of them singletons. Treatment specified: approximately 11-day PBMC culture with coronavirus spike peptide pools or control peptides (ViraFEST assay). V was cut by 1 base and J by 5 bases, with 12 bases left in between. From germline, CDR1 is SGHRS and CDR2 YFSETQ. The length of the CDR3 is 14 residues. Turning to this clonotype: Antigen specificity is unknown.

Source material: CD4+ T cells from blood, cultured in vitro. The chain carries TRBV5-1 and TRBJ1-1; D possibly corresponds to TRBD1 (6 bases). The TCR comes from a human donor who had recovered from COVID-19. CDR3 sequence reads: CASSLMGRGTEAFF. The CDR3 DNA is TGCGCCAGCAGCTTGATGGGAAGGGGGACTGAAGCTTTCTTT.